The subject of this entry is one TCR beta chain. The antigen is undetermined. Sample-barcoded 5' priming and a J-beta primer mix drove a second PCR of roughly 6 to 12 cycles. A template-switch adaptor containing 12 random nucleotides labeled each cDNA molecule. TCRdb used MiXCR to reprocess the 5' RACE reads, holding one entry per CDR3 protein. The sample consists of 600,000 to 800,000 distinct CDR3 sequences, about 51% of them appearing once. These data belong to a study of blood T cells in healthy people across ages. Study-wide background: About one barcoded beta molecule per two T cells came from capture by template switching. Overall study results and limits: Diversity was estimated from one million T cells, and these estimates were considered underestimates. CMV status of donors was unknown, possibly confounding expanded clonotype changes.

Sequenced input: blood. This sequence was found in a woman aged 80 or over in good health.

CDR3 DNA: TGCGCCAGCAGCCAAGCAACTAGCGGGATTAGCACAGATACGCAGTATTTT. Its translation: CASSQATSGISTDTQYF. The chain employs TRBV4-3 and TRBJ2-3; 10 bases match TRBD2. CDR1 and CDR2 (germline): LGHNA, YSLEER. With V trimmed by 1 base and J by 0 bases, 4 bases remained unmatched. The length of the CDR3 is 17 residues.